One TCR beta chain is described in this entry. V was cut by 1 base and J by 4 bases, with 11 bases left in between. Germline assignment: CDR1 MGHRA and CDR2 YSYEKL. CDR3 length equals 15 residues. Original processing notes: Filtering differed since immunoSEQ provided only junctions, with no quality scores. TCRdb's copy holds only in-frame clones and misses some; the assay was immunoSEQ multiplex PCR. V and J calls and clone size come straight from that table; D and trimming were deduced from the DNA. Of more than 150,000 clones in the sample, 85% to 95% were seen once. These data are taken from a study of shared clonotypes between healthy human individuals. The donors, healthy adults who were HIV-negative, had experienced no recent acute infections or vaccinations.

Sequencing used naive CD4+ T cells sorted from blood. Subset in this sample: CD45RA+ positively selected. The TCR was taken from a woman in her twenties or thirties in good health. This chain connects TRBV4-1 to TRBJ1-5; a possible D gene is TRBD1 (6 bases). DNA for the CDR3: TGCGCCAGCAGCCAAGTCCAGGGGTTAAATCAGCCCCAGCATTTT. This gives the protein CASSQVQGLNQPQHF.